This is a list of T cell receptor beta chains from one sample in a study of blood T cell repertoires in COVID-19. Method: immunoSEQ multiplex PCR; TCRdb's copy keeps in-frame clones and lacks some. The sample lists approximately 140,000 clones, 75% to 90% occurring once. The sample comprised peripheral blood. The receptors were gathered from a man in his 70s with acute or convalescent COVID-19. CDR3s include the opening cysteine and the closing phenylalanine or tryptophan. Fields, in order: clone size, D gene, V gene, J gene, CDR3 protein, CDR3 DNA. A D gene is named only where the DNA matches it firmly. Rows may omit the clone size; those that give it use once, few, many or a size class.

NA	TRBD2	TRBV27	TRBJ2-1	CASSSVLAGGSSGSYNEQFF	TGTGCCAGCAGTTCAGTACTAGCGGGGGGAAGTTCAGGTTCCTACAATGAGCAGTTCTTC
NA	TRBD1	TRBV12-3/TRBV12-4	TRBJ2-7	CASSSGQGAEQYF	TGTGCCAGCAGTTCCGGACAGGGGGCCGAGCAGTACTTC
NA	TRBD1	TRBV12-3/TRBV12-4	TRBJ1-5	CASSSGTDQPQHF	TGTGCCAGCAGTTCCGGGACAGATCAGCCCCAGCATTTT
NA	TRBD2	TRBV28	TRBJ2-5	CASSLAGARKETQYF	TGTGCCAGCAGTTTAGCGGGAGCCCGTAAAGAGACCCAGTACTTC
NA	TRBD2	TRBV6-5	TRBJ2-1	CASSLTSGRHNEQFF	TGTGCCAGCAGTTTGACTAGCGGGAGGCACAATGAGCAGTTCTTC
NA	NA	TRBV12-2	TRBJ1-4	CASRLVTGGEKLFF	TGTGCAAGTCGCTTAGTGACAGGGGGGGAAAAACTGTTTTTT
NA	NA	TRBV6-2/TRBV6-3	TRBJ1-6	CASSYSGGPLHF	TGTGCCAGCAGTTACTCCGGCGGACCCCTCCACTTT
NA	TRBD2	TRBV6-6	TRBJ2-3	CASSPLSGLAGGTDTQYF	TGTGCCAGCAGTCCCTTGTCAGGACTAGCGGGGGGCACAGATACGCAGTATTTT
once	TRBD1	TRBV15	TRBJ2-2	CATSTRDRGTGELFF	TGTGCCACCAGCACCCGGGACAGGGGCACCGGGGAGCTGTTTTTT
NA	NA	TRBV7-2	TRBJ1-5	CASSLWRDQPQHF	TGTGCCAGCAGCCTCTGGCGGGATCAGCCCCAGCATTTT
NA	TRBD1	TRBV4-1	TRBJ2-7	CASSQEGGQGSSYEQYF	TGCGCCAGCAGCCAAGAGGGAGGACAGGGGAGCTCCTACGAGCAGTACTTC
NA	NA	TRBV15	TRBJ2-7	CATSRDRASYEQYF	TGTGCCACCAGCAGAGACAGGGCCTCCTACGAGCAGTACTTC
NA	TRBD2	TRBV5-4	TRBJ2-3	CASSFSGRTTDTQYF	TGTGCCAGCAGCTTTAGCGGGAGAACAACAGATACGCAGTATTTT
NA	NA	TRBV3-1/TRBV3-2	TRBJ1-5	CASSLAAWGGNQPQHF	TGTGCCAGCAGCCTAGCTGCCTGGGGAGGCAATCAGCCCCAGCATTTT
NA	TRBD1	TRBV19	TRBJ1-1	CASSRTGTLNTEAFF	TGTGCCAGTAGTAGGACAGGGACGCTGAACACTGAAGCTTTCTTT
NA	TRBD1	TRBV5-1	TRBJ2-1	CASTNGDRVDNEQFF	TGCGCCAGCACCAATGGGGACAGGGTAGACAATGAGCAGTTCTTC
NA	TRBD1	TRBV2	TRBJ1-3	CASRDRAGNTIYF	TGTGCCAGTCGCGACAGGGCTGGAAACACCATATATTTT
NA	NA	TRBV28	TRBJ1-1	CASSFTQGNTEAFF	TGTGCCAGCAGTTTTACGCAGGGGAACACTGAAGCTTTCTTT
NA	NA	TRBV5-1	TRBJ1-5	CASSLGGYSNQPQHF	TGCGCCAGCAGCTTGGGCGGATATAGCAATCAGCCCCAGCATTTT
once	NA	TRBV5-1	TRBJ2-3	CASSVSPGADTQYF	TGCGCCAGCAGCGTATCACCAGGGGCAGATACGCAGTATTTT
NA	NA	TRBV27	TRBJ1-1	CASSLWDKNTEAFF	TGTGCCAGCAGTTTATGGGACAAGAACACTGAAGCTTTCTTT
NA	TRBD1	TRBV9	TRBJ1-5	CATRTGTDNQPQHF	TGTGCCACCAGGACAGGGACTGACAATCAGCCCCAGCATTTT
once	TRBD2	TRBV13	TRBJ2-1	CASSMTSGSADEQFF	TGTGCCAGCAGCATGACTAGCGGGAGCGCCGATGAGCAGTTCTTC
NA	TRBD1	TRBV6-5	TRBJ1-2	CASSPGQGGYGYTF	TGTGCCAGCAGTCCCGGACAGGGTGGCTATGGCTACACCTTC
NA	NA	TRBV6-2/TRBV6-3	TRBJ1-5	CASSPGLYSNQPQHF	TGTGCCAGCAGCCCGGGACTTTATAGCAATCAGCCCCAGCATTTT
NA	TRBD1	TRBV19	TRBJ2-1	CASRSRDSYNEQFF	TGTGCCAGTAGGAGCAGGGACAGCTACAATGAGCAGTTCTTC
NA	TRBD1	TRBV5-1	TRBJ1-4	CASSLTGQGGNEKLFF	TGCGCCAGCAGCTTAACCGGACAGGGGGGGAATGAAAAACTGTTTTTT
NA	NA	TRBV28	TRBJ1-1	CATTAPAEAFF	TGTGCCACCACAGCCCCGGCTGAAGCTTTCTTT
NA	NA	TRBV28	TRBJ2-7	CASRLPDRYEQYF	TGTGCCAGCAGACTCCCCGACAGGTACGAGCAGTACTTC
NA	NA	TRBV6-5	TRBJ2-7	CASSRDTYEQYF	TGTGCCAGCAGTAGGGACACCTACGAGCAGTACTTC
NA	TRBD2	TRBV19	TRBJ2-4	CASSIGGRARQNIQYF	TGTGCCAGTAGTATAGGCGGGAGGGCCCGCCAAAACATTCAGTACTTC
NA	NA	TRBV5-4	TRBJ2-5	CASSDGTLKLTQYF	TGTGCCAGCAGCGACGGGACACTAAAATTGACCCAGTACTTC
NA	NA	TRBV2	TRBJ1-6	CASSEVPRSPLHF	TGTGCCAGCAGTGAGGTTCCCAGATCACCCCTCCACTTT
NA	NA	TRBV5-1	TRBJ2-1	CASSLVTVGQHNEQFF	TGCGCCAGCAGCTTGGTCACAGTGGGGCAGCACAATGAGCAGTTCTTC
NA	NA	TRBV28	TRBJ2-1	CASSFPVGQPNEQFF	TGTGCCAGCAGTTTTCCGGTCGGACAACCTAATGAGCAGTTCTTC
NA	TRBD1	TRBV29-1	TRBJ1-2	CSVRTMRGGQVDGYTF	TGCAGCGTTCGGACTATGCGTGGGGGACAGGTGGATGGCTACACCTTC
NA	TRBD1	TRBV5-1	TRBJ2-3	CASSLGQGYWYF	TGCGCCAGCAGCCTCGGACAGGGATATTGGTATTTT
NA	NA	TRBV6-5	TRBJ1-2	CASRRGETNNYGYTF	TGTGCCAGCAGACGGGGGGAGACAAATAACTATGGCTACACCTTC
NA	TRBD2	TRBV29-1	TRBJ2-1	CSVLQREKGVQFF	TGCAGCGTTCTTCAGCGGGAGAAAGGAGTGCAGTTCTTC
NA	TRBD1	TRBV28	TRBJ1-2	CASSYTGGEFYGYTF	TGTGCCAGCAGTTACACAGGGGGTGAATTCTATGGCTACACCTTC
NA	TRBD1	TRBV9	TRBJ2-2	CASSVAGTGWVGELFF	TGTGCCAGCAGCGTAGCCGGGACAGGGTGGGTTGGGGAGCTGTTTTTT